These T cell receptor beta chains were read from a single sample in a study of Ad26.COV2.S vaccination and SARS-CoV-2 variants. Libraries were prepared by immunoSEQ multiplex PCR; TCRdb keeps only in-frame clonotypes and omits some of them. The table has about 400,000 clones, approximately 90% seen once. This specimen consisted of peripheral blood, obtained in a trial of Ad26.COV2.S vaccine versus placebo. The origin of the receptors is a person between 18 and 65 years old who received the Ad26.COV2.S COVID-19 vaccine or a placebo. CDR3s include the opening cysteine and the closing phenylalanine or tryptophan. The D gene is left open where the match is weak. Some rows have no size entry. The others give once, few or many, or a class for an expanded clone.

TRBD1	TRBV7-9	-	TRBJ1-6	CASSSTGRGLNSPLHF	TGTGCCAGCAGCTCAACGGGCAGGGGGCTCAATTCACCCCTCCACTTT
TRBD1	TRBV19	-	TRBJ2-2	CASSIHLRRDSSTGELFF	TGTGCCAGTAGTATTCATCTTCGCCGGGACAGCTCCACCGGGGAGCTGTTTTTT
-	TRBV4-1	-	TRBJ2-7	CASSQDLGYEQYF	TGCGCCAGCAGCCAAGATCTGGGGTACGAGCAGTACTTC
-	TRBV5-8	-	TRBJ2-2	CASSLVVGELFF	TGTGCCAGCAGCTTGGTTGTCGGGGAGCTGTTTTTT
-	TRBV7-3	many	TRBJ2-5	CASSLNPRETQYF	TGTGCCAGCAGCTTAAATCCCCGGGAGACCCAGTACTTC
-	TRBV7-8	-	TRBJ1-5	CASSLERVGLQPQHF	TGTGCCAGCAGCTTAGAGAGGGTGGGGCTTCAGCCCCAGCATTTT
TRBD1	TRBV27	-	TRBJ2-7	CASSLGSGTGGAGEQYF	TGTGCCAGCAGTTTAGGGTCCGGGACAGGGGGGGCTGGCGAGCAGTACTTC
-	TRBV24-1	-	TRBJ1-2	CATSLHNGGYTF	TGTGCCACCAGCCTACACAACGGGGGCTACACCTTC
-	TRBV5-5	-	TRBJ1-2	CASSLGAGNYGYTF	TGTGCCAGCAGCTTGGGGGCAGGAAACTATGGCTACACCTTC
TRBD1	TRBV27	-	TRBJ2-7	CASVRGPIEQYF	TGTGCCAGTGTTAGGGGGCCTATCGAGCAGTACTTC
TRBD2	TRBV27	once	TRBJ2-1	CASSFPHIAGNRYNEQFF	TGTGCCAGCAGTTTCCCACACATAGCGGGGAACCGCTACAATGAGCAGTTCTTC
TRBD1	TRBV5-1	-	TRBJ1-4	CASSADRGLGKLFF	TGCGCCAGCAGCGCCGACAGGGGGCTTGGAAAACTGTTTTTT
TRBD1	TRBV7-3	-	TRBJ2-1	CASSYRGPNEQFF	TGTGCCAGCAGCTACAGGGGGCCCAATGAGCAGTTCTTC
-	TRBV7-9	-	TRBJ2-7	CASSPDGYEQYF	TGTGCCAGCAGCCCTGATGGGTACGAGCAGTACTTC
-	TRBV5-4	once	TRBJ1-6	CASSRFATVYNSPLHF	TGTGCCAGCAGCCGCTTTGCGACCGTCTATAATTCACCCCTCCACTTT
-	TRBV30	-	TRBJ2-6	CAWGYLSGANVLTF	TGTGCCTGGGGTTACCTCTCTGGGGCCAACGTCCTGACTTTC
-	TRBV4-1	-	TRBJ2-2	CASSQAPRNTGELFF	TGCGCCAGCAGCCAAGCTCCGAGAAACACCGGGGAGCTGTTTTTT
-	TRBV28	-	TRBJ2-1	CASRDGGAGNEQFF	TGTGCCAGCAGAGACGGAGGGGCGGGGAATGAGCAGTTCTTC
-	TRBV10-2	-	TRBJ1-6	CASTPVGYNSPLHF	TGCGCCAGCACCCCTGTGGGGTATAATTCACCCCTCCACTTT
-	TRBV30	-	TRBJ1-5	CAWSVSGPKWAQHF	TGTGCCTGGAGTGTAAGTGGGCCGAAATGGGCCCAGCATTTT
-	TRBV5-6	-	TRBJ2-1	CASSLPASYEQFF	TGTGCCAGCAGCTTACCAGCTAGCTATGAGCAGTTCTTC
-	TRBV3-1/TRBV3-2	once	TRBJ1-5	CASSQDNQPQHF	TGTGCCAGCAGCCAAGATAATCAGCCCCAGCATTTT
-	TRBV24-1	-	TRBJ2-7	CATSDLHGGVDEQYF	TGTGCCACCAGTGATTTGCACGGGGGTGTGGACGAGCAGTACTTC
TRBD1	TRBV15	-	TRBJ1-6	CATSTPGQGFNSPLHF	TGTGCCACCAGCACACCGGGACAGGGTTTTAATTCACCCCTCCACTTT
TRBD2	TRBV9	-	TRBJ2-1	CASSPRVAGGLYNEQFF	TGTGCCAGCAGCCCGCGGGTAGCGGGGGGGCTTTACAATGAGCAGTTCTTC